Presented here are 15 T cell receptor beta chains from one specimen sequenced in a study of T cell responses to AZD1222 COVID-19 vaccine. TCRdb's copy holds only in-frame clones and misses some; the assay was immunoSEQ multiplex PCR. Among 160,000 or so clones, approximately 91% were seen once, and the ten largest hold 1.5% to 2%. Sequenced material: peripheral blood, taken on day 0 of AZD1222 vaccination. These receptors were obtained from an adult in good health.

This clone came up once. V gene TRBV10-1 combines with J gene TRBJ1-1, with 8 bases fitting TRBD1. V dropped 5 bases and J dropped 5; count of bases not matched to a gene: 4. Germline-derived CDR1 and CDR2 are WNHNN and SYGVQD (reference sequence). CDR3 length: 13 residues. CDR3 residues: CASSQQGVTEAFF. In DNA form, the CDR3 reads TGCGCCAGCAGTCAACAGGGGGTGACTGAAGCTTTCTTT.

The rearrangement uses TRBV9 and TRBJ2-7, with a tentative D call TRBD2 (5 bases). CDR1 is SGDLS and CDR2 is YYNGEE in the germline V gene. The CDR3 totals 13 residues. Trimming pared 0 bases from V and 3 bases from J, leaving 7 bases between. In DNA form, the CDR3 reads TGTGCCAGCAGCGTAGTCGAGGGCTACGAGCAGTACTTC. Translated, it gives CASSVVEGYEQYF.

The V gene is TRBV9, the J gene TRBJ2-6, with D uncertain. Germline assignment: CDR1 SGDLS and CDR2 YYNGEE. V dropped 0 bases and J dropped 1 base, with 14 bases sitting between them. The CDR3 runs to 18 residues. The CDR3 sequence: CASSVGTVPYSGANVLTF. Written as DNA, the CDR3 is TGTGCCAGCAGCGTAGGAACAGTACCCTATTCTGGGGCCAACGTCCTGACTTTC.

The V call is TRBV6-5, the J call TRBJ2-7; 11 bases match TRBD1. V lost 5 bases to trimming and J lost 3 bases; unmatched junction nucleotides: 6. Germline V gene lookup returns CDR1 MNHEY and CDR2 SVGAGI. This CDR3 has 15 amino acids. CDR3 protein: CASSNGQGAIYEQYF. The CDR3 nucleotides read TGTGCCAGCAGTAACGGACAGGGGGCGATCTACGAGCAGTACTTC.

The V gene is TRBV23-1, the J gene TRBJ2-7; D is uncertain. TRBV23-1 is marked as an open reading frame, function uncertain. V was cut by 0 bases and J by 4 bases, with 16 bases left in between. This CDR3 spans 16 amino acids. CDR3 region: CASSQSADPTKYEQYV. The CDR3 nucleotides are TGCGCCAGCAGTCAATCCGCGGACCCTACTAAATACGAGCAGTACGTC.

This clone was counted a single time. The rearrangement uses TRBV18 and TRBJ1-1; tentatively, D is TRBD1 (6 bases). Per the germline V gene, CDR1 is KGHSH and CDR2 is LQKENI. Trimming left V 1 base short and J 2 bases short, with 20 bases between. The CDR3 sequence is 18 residues long. The CDR3 DNA sequence: TGTGCCAGCTCACCACAATTTGGCTCGGGGGGGGCAAACACTGAAGCTTTCTTT. Translating gives CASSPQFGSGGANTEAFF.

The rearrangement joins TRBV6-4 to TRBJ2-1; 12 positions agree with TRBD2. V shed 3 bases, J shed 4 bases, and the junction held 1 base outside the gene matches. Germline-derived CDR1 and CDR2 are MRHNA and SNTAGT. The CDR3 totals 15 residues. CDR3 sequence: CASSEGLAGYNEQFF. The CDR3 nucleotides read TGTGCCAGCAGTGAAGGACTAGCGGGGTACAATGAGCAGTTCTTC.

The V and J genes are TRBV7-9 and TRBJ2-2, with TRBD2 matching 7 bases. Germline V lookup: CDR1 SEHNR, CDR2 FQNEAQ (reference sequence). J lost 1 base, V lost 7 bases, and 9 bases had no gene match. The CDR3 totals 16 residues. CDR3 DNA sequence: TGTGCCAGCACCCTGATGGGGGGGGTGAACACCGGGGAGCTGTTTTTT. Translating it yields CASTLMGGVNTGELFF.

The chain carries TRBV28 and TRBJ1-2, with D possibly TRBD1 on 5 matching bases. Germline values: CDR1 MDHEN, CDR2 SYDVKM. The V end lost 2 bases, the J end lost 7 bases, and 11 bases lay between the germline ends. The CDR3 extends over 13 amino acids. CDR3 coding DNA: TGTGCCAGCAGTTTAGGGATTACAGGTGGCTACACCTTC. This gives the protein CASSLGITGGYTF.

The chain is built from TRBV11-3 and TRBJ2-3, with 8 positions matching TRBD1. The CDR3 length is 16 residues. The germline V gene has CDR1 SGHNT and CDR2 YENEEA. Trimming cost V 5 bases and J 4 bases; bases outside gene matches: 11. The CDR3 spells CASSPRTGMGADTQYF. CDR3 DNA: TGTGCCAGCAGCCCCAGGACAGGGATGGGGGCAGATACGCAGTATTTT.

The chain combines TRBV20-1 with TRBJ2-1; D is ambiguous. Germline V lookup: CDR1 DFQATT, CDR2 SNEGSKA (reference sequence). The CDR3 extends over 10 amino acids. V shed 6 bases and J shed 8 bases, with 8 bases lying between them. CDR3 in amino acids: CSAGLDEQFF. The CDR3 DNA follows: TGCAGTGCCGGCCTCGATGAGCAGTTCTTC.

The CDR3 is CATSREDGQGGYGYTF. The CDR3 bases are TGTGCCACCAGCAGAGAGGATGGACAGGGAGGCTATGGCTACACCTTC. The chain is built from TRBV15 and TRBJ1-2; 8 nucleotides align to TRBD1. The CDR3 is made up of 16 amino acids. V lost 0 bases and J lost 4; bases outside the gene matches: 7. Germline values: CDR1 LNHNV, CDR2 YYDKDF (reference sequence).

V and J are TRBV28 and TRBJ2-3, with D possibly TRBD1 on 6 matching bases. The CDR3 consists of 17 residues. Between the trimmed V and J ends, which lost 1 base and 2 bases, there was a span of 16 bases. CDR1 MDHEN and CDR2 SYDVKM come from the germline V gene. CDR3 sequence (DNA): TGTGCCAGCAGTTTATTGGGGGAGCAGGGGCACACAGATACGCAGTATTTT. This translates into CASSLLGEQGHTDTQYF.

V is TRBV12-3 or TRBV12-4 and J is TRBJ1-2, with D possibly TRBD1 on 5 matching bases. The CDR3 has 13 residues. Trimming cost V 7 bases and J 8 bases, with 17 bases left between them. The DNA for the CDR3 is TGTGCCAGCAAGTGGCAGGGCAACTTAGGCTACACCTTC. Translating it yields CASKWQGNLGYTF.

V is TRBV11-1 and J is TRBJ1-2; D unclear. The germline V gene encodes CDR1 SGHAT and CDR2 FQDESV (reference sequence). The CDR3 has 15 residues. Trimming pared 5 bases from V and 4 bases from J, leaving 17 bases between. CDR3 coding DNA: TGTGCCAGCAGCGTTGGCACGCCCGTGGGCTATGGCTACACCTTC. It translates to CASSVGTPVGYGYTF.